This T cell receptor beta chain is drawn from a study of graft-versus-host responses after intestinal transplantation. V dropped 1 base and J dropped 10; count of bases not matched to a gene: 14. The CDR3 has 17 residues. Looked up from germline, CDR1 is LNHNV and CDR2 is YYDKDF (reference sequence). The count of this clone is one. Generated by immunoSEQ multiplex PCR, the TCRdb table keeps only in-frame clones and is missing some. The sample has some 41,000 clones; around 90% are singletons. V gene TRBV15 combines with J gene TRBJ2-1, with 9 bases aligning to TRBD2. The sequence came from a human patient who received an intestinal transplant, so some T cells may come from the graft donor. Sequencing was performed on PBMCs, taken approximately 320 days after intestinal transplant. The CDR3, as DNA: TGTGCCACCAGCAGAGTCGTAGCGGGAGATCCAACGCAAGAGCAGTTCTTC. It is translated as CATSRVVAGDPTQEQFF.